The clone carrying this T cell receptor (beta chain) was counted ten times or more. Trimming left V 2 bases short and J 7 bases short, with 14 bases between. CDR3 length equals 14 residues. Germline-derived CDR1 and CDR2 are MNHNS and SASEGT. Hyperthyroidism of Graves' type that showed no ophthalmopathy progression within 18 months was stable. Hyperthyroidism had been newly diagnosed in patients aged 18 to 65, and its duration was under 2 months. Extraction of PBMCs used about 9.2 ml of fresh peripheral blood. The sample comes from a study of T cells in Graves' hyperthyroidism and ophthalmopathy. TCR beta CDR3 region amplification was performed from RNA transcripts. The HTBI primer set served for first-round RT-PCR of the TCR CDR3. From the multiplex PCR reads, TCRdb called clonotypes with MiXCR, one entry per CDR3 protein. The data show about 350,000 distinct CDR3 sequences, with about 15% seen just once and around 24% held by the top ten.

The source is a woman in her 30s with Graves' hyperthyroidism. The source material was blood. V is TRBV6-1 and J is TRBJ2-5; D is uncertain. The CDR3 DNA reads TGTGCCAGCAGTGAAATGTACCCGAAGGGGACCCAGTACTTC. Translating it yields CASSEMYPKGTQYF.